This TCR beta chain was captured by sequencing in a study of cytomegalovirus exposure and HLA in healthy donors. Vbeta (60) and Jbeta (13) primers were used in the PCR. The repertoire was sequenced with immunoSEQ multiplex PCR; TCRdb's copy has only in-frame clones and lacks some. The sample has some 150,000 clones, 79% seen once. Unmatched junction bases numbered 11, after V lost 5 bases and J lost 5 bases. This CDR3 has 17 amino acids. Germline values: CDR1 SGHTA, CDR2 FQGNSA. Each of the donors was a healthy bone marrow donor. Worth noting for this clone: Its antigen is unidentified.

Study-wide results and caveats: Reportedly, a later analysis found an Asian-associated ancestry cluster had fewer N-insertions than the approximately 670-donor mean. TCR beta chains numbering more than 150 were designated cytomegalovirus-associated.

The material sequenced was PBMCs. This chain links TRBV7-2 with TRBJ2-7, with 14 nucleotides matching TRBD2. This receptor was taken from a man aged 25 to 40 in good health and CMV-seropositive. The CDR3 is CASSPLRTSGGTHEQYF. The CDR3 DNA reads TGTGCCAGCAGCCCCTTACGGACTAGCGGGGGGACCCACGAGCAGTACTTC.